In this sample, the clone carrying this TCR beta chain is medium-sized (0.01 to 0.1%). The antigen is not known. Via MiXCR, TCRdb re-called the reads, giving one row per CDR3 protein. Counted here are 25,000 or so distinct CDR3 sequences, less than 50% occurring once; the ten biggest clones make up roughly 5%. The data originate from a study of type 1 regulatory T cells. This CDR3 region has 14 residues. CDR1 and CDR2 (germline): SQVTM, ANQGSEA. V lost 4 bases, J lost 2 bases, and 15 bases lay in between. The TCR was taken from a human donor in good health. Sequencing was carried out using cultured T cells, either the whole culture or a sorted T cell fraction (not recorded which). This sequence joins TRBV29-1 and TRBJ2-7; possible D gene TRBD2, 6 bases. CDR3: CSVVLWGEPYEQYF. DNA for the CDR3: TGCAGCGTTGTTCTTTGGGGGGAGCCCTACGAGCAGTACTTC.